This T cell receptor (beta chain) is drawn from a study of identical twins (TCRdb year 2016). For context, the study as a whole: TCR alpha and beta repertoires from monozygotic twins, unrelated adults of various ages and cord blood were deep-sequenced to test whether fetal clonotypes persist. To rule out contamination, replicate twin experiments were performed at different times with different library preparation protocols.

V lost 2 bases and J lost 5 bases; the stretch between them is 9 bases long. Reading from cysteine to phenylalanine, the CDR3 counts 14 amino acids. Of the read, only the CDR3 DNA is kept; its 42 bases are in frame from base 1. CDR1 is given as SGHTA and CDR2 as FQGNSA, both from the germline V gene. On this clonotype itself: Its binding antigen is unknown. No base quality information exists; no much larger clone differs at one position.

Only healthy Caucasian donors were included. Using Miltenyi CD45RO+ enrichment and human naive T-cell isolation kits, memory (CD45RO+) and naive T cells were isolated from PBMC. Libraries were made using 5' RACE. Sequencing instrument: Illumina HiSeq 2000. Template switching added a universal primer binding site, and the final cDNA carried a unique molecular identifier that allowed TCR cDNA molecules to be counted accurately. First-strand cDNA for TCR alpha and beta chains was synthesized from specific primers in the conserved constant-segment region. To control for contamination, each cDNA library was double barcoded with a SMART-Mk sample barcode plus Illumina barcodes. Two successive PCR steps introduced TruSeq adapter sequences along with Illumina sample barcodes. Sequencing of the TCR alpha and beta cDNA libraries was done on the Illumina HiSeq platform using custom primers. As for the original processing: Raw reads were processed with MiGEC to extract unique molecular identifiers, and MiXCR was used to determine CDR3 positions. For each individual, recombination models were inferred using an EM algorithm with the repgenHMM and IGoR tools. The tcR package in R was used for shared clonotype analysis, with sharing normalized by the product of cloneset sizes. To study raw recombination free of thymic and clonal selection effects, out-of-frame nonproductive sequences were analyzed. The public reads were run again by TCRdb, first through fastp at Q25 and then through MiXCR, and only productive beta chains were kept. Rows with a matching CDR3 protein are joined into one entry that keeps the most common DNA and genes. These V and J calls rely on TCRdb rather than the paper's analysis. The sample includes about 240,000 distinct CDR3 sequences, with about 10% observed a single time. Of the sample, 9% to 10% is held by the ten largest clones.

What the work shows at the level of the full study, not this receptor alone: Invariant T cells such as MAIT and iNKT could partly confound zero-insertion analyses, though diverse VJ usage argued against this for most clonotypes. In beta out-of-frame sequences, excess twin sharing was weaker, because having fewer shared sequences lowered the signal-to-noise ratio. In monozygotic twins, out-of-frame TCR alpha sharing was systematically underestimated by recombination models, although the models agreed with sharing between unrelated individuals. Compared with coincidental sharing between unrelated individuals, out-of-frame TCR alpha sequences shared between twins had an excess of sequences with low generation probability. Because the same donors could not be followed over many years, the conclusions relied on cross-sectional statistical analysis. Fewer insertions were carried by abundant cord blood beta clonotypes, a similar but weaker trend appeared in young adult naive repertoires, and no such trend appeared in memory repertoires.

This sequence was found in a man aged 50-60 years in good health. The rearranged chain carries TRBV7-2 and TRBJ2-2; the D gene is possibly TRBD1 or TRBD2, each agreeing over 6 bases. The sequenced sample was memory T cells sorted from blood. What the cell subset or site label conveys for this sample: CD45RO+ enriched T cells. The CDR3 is CASSLRRGTGELFF. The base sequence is TGTGCCAGCAGCTTAAGGAGGGGGACCGGGGAGCTGTTTTTT.